Included here is one T cell receptor beta chain sequence, with context. The V gene's germline CDR1 is MRHNA and CDR2 SNTAGT. CDR3 length: 13 amino acids. V trimming: 4 bases; J trimming: 10 bases; junction bases outside the gene matches: 8. These data are taken from a study of CD8 T cells in Susac syndrome. The sequenced target, TCR beta, came from blood CD8+ and CD4+ T cells. RNA in amounts of roughly 0.5 to 1 ug was reverse transcribed with random hexamers. TCRdb redid the calling of the immunoSEQ multiplex PCR reads with MiXCR, one entry per CDR3 protein. The table includes hundreds of thousands of distinct CDR3 sequences, over 85% detected once.

This TCR was sampled from a human donor with multiple sclerosis. The chain employs TRBV6-4 and TRBJ1-1, with 8 bases that match TRBD1. Sequenced: CD4+ T cells from PBMCs. The CDR3 reads CASSADTGTGAFF. CDR3 nucleotide sequence: TGTGCCAGCAGTGCCGATACCGGGACAGGAGCTTTCTTT.